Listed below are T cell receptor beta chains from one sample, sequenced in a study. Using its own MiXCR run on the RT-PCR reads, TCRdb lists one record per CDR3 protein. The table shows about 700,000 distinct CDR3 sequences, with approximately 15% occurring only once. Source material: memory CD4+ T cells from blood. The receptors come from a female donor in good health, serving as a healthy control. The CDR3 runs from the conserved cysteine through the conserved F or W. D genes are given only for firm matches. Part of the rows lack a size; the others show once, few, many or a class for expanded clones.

CDR3: CASSQDWAGAQPQHF
DNA: TGCGCCAGCAGCCAAGATTGGGCAGGGGCTCAGCCCCAGCATTTT
J: TRBJ1-5
size: .
D: .
V: TRBV4-3

CDR3: CASSLGSSNEQFF
DNA: TGTGCCAGCAGTTTAGGCAGCTCCAATGAGCAGTTCTTC
J: TRBJ2-1
size: .
D: .
V: TRBV28

CDR3: CASSFGRRREAFF
DNA: TGTGCCAGCAGTTTCGGACGGCGGCGTGAAGCTTTCTTT
J: TRBJ1-1
size: .
D: .
V: TRBV6-5

CDR3: CASSSTSGTDTQYF
DNA: TGTGCCAGCAGCTCGACTAGCGGCACAGATACGCAGTATTTT
J: TRBJ2-3
size: many
D: TRBD2
V: TRBV7-2

CDR3: CASSVLGGNSVHEQYF
DNA: TGTGCCAGCAGCGTACTAGGGGGGAACTCTGTCCACGAGCAGTACTTC
J: TRBJ2-7
size: few
D: .
V: TRBV9

CDR3: CASRINDGQGTTGELFF
DNA: TGCGCCAGCAGGATCAACGATGGACAGGGGACCACCGGGGAGCTGTTTTTT
J: TRBJ2-2
size: .
D: TRBD1
V: TRBV4-1

CDR3: CATSDRTGSGNGGGETQYF
DNA: TGTGCCACCAGTGACCGGACGGGGTCGGGGAACGGGGGTGGAGAGACCCAGTACTTC
J: TRBJ2-5
size: .
D: .
V: TRBV24-1

CDR3: CASSKRLASNTGELFF
DNA: TGTGCCAGCAGTAAACGACTAGCGTCGAACACCGGGGAGCTGTTTTTT
J: TRBJ2-2
size: .
D: TRBD2
V: TRBV6-5

CDR3: CASRFEGSYEQYF
DNA: TGTGCCAGCAGGTTCGAGGGTTCCTACGAGCAGTACTTC
J: TRBJ2-7
size: many
D: .
V: TRBV12-3/TRBV12-4

CDR3: CSARNDRAGDTQYF
DNA: TGCAGTGCTAGAAACGACCGAGCTGGAGATACGCAGTATTTT
J: TRBJ2-3
size: few
D: .
V: TRBV20-1

CDR3: CASSSSQGAGAFF
DNA: TGTGCCAGCAGCTCCTCTCAGGGGGCGGGGGCTTTCTTT
J: TRBJ1-1
size: many
D: TRBD1
V: TRBV7-3

CDR3: CAISESLAGNEQYF
DNA: TGTGCCATCAGTGAGTCCCTAGCGGGAAACGAGCAGTACTTC
J: TRBJ2-7
size: many
D: TRBD2
V: TRBV10-3

CDR3: CASSLMGGGTEAFF
DNA: TGCGCCAGCAGCTTGATGGGGGGAGGAACTGAAGCTTTCTTT
J: TRBJ1-1
size: once
D: .
V: TRBV5-1

CDR3: CAISEWERNTEAFF
DNA: TGTGCCATCAGTGAATGGGAGCGGAACACTGAAGCTTTCTTT
J: TRBJ1-1
size: few
D: .
V: TRBV10-3

CDR3: CASSRNTDPNHSYEQYF
DNA: TGTGCCAGCAGCCGAAACACTGACCCTAACCACTCCTACGAGCAGTACTTC
J: TRBJ2-7
size: few
D: .
V: TRBV7-8

CDR3: CASTGTGDGYTF
DNA: TGTGCCAGCACCGGGACAGGGGATGGCTACACCTTC
J: TRBJ1-2
size: .
D: TRBD1
V: TRBV12-3/TRBV12-4

CDR3: CASSVRGQGEQYF
DNA: TGTGCCAGCAGTGTACGGGGACAGGGCGAGCAGTACTTC
J: TRBJ2-7
size: few
D: TRBD1
V: TRBV6-1

CDR3: CASSQIGRDRETQYF
DNA: TGCGCCAGCAGCCAGATCGGGCGGGACCGGGAGACCCAGTACTTC
J: TRBJ2-5
size: many
D: .
V: TRBV4-1

CDR3: CSARPEYYQPQHF
DNA: TGCAGTGCTAGACCGGAATACTATCAGCCCCAGCATTTT
J: TRBJ1-5
size: .
D: .
V: TRBV20-1

CDR3: CAISETGPRDSPLHF
DNA: TGTGCCATCAGTGAGACAGGTCCTAGGGATTCACCCCTCCACTTT
J: TRBJ1-6
size: many
D: .
V: TRBV10-3

CDR3: CASRAGQGSTEAFF
DNA: TGTGCCAGCAGGGCGGGACAGGGGAGCACTGAAGCTTTCTTT
J: TRBJ1-1
size: few
D: TRBD1
V: TRBV6-5

CDR3: CSVRSGVTDTQYF
DNA: TGCAGCGTTCGTAGCGGAGTCACAGATACGCAGTATTTT
J: TRBJ2-3
size: many
D: .
V: TRBV29-1

CDR3: CASLESQGRGNEQFF
DNA: TGTGCCAGCCTTGAGAGTCAGGGACGGGGCAATGAGCAGTTCTTC
J: TRBJ2-1
size: few
D: .
V: TRBV2